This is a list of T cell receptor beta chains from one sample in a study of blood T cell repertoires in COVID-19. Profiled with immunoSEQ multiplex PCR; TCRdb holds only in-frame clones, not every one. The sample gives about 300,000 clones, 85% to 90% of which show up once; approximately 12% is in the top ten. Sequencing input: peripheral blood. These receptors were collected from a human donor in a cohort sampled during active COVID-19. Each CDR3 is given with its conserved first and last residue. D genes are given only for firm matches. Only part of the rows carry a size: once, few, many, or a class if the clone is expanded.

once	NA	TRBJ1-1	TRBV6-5	TGTGCCAGCCAAGTCAGGGGATGGGGCACTGAAGCTTTCTTT	CASQVRGWGTEAFF
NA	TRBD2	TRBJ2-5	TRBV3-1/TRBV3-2	TGTGCCAGCAGCCAAGCCCGGACTAGCGGGAGGGGAGAGACCCAGTACTTC	CASSQARTSGRGETQYF
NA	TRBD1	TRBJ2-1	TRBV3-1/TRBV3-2	TGTGCCAGCAGCCAGGGACAGGACCCTTTGCTAAGATACAATGAGCAGTTCTTC	CASSQGQDPLLRYNEQFF
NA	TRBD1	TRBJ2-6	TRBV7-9	TGTGCCAGCAGCACAGACAGGGCGCCTGGGGCCAACGTCCTGACTTTC	CASSTDRAPGANVLTF
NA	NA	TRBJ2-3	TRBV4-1	TGCGCCAGCAGCCAAGAATCGGTATATACGCAGTATTTT	CASSQESVYTQYF
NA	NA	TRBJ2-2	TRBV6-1	TGTGCCAGCAGTGATATGACAGGCACCGGGGAGCTGTTTTTT	CASSDMTGTGELFF
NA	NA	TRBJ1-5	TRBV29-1	TGCAGCGTTGCCTCGGGGGGCCAGAGCCAGCCCCAGCATTTT	CSVASGGQSQPQHF
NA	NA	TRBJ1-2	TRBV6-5	TGTGCCAGCAGTCCCGACAGGAAATTTGGCTACACCTTC	CASSPDRKFGYTF
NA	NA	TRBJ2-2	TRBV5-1	TGCGCCAGCAGCTTGGGACACACGAACACCGGGGAGCTGTTTTTT	CASSLGHTNTGELFF
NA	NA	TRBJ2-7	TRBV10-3	TGTGCCATCACCCAGGTTGCCAACTCCTACGAGCAGTACTTC	CAITQVANSYEQYF
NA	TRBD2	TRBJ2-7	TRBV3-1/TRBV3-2	TGTGCCAGCAGCCAAGGGACTAGCGGGAGTTACGAGCAGTACTTC	CASSQGTSGSYEQYF
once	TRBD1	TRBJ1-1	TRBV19	TGTGCCAGTAGTACCCATACAGGGGGCACTGAAGCTTTCTTT	CASSTHTGGTEAFF
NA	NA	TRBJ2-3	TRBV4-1	TGCGCCAGCAGCCAGGGGGGTCCAGATACGCAGTATTTT	CASSQGGPDTQYF
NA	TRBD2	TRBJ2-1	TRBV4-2	TGTGCCAGCAGCCACGGGACTAGCGGGAGAAATGAGCAGTTCTTC	CASSHGTSGRNEQFF
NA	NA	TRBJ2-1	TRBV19	TGTGCCAGTAGAGGGTCTAGCCTAACCCCTAACAATGAGCAGTTCTTC	CASRGSSLTPNNEQFF
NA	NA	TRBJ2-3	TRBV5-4	TGTGCCAGTGAGGATACGCAGTATTTT	CASEDTQYF
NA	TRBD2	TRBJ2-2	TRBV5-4	TGTGCCAGCACCCGGGGGGGGGCGAGCGCCACCGGGGAGCTGTTTTTT	CASTRGGASATGELFF
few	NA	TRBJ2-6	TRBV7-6	TGTGCCAGCAGCCCCGGGACACTTAGCTCTGGGGCCAACGTCCTGACTTTC	CASSPGTLSSGANVLTF
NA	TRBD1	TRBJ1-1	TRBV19	TGTGCCAGTAGTGCCGACAGGGCTGCCACCGTTAACACTGAAGCTTTCTTT	CASSADRAATVNTEAFF
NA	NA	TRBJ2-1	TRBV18	TGTGCCAGCTCACCCCCGGGACTTAATGAGCAGTTCTTC	CASSPPGLNEQFF
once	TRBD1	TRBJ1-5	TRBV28	TGTGCCAGCAGTTTATGGACAGGGTCCGGGCAGCCCCAGCATTTT	CASSLWTGSGQPQHF
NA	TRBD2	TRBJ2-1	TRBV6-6	TGTGCCAGCAGCCAAAGAGCGGGAGCCTACAATGAGCAGTTCTTC	CASSQRAGAYNEQFF
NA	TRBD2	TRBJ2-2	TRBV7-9	TGTGCCAGCAGTCATCCGGGACTAGCGATAACCGGGGAGCTGTTTTTT	CASSHPGLAITGELFF
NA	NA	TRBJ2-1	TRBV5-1	TGCGCCAGCAGCTTATCGCAGGCCGTCAATGAGCAGTTCTTC	CASSLSQAVNEQFF
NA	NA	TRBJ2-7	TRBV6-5	TGTGCCAGCAGTTCGCCAGGGGTGGGCGAGCAGTACTTC	CASSSPGVGEQYF
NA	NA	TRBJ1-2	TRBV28	TGTGCCACCCAGGTCCACTCGACGGACTATGGCTACACCTTC	CATQVHSTDYGYTF
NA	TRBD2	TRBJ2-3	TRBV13	TGTGCCAGCAGCCCGGGACTAGCGGGAGTCCCCACAGATACGCAGTATTTT	CASSPGLAGVPTDTQYF
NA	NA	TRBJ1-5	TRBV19	TGTGCCAGTAGTATAGTCTACGCAAATCAGCCCCAGCATTTT	CASSIVYANQPQHF
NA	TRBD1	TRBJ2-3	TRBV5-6	TGTGCCAGCAGCTTCGCAGGGGGGCAGTATTTT	CASSFAGGQYF
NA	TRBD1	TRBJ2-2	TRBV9	TGTGCCAGCAGCGTGCGGACAGGGAACACCGGGGAGCTGTTTTTT	CASSVRTGNTGELFF
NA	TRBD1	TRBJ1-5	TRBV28	TGTGCCAGCATTAATCCGGGACAGGGCCGCAATCAGCCCCAGCATTTT	CASINPGQGRNQPQHF
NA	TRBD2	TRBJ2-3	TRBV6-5	TGTGCCAGCAGTAGCGGGAACACAGATACGCAGTATTTT	CASSSGNTDTQYF
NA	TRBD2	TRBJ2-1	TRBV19	TGTGCCAGTAGTGGGCTAGCGGACAATGAGCAGTTCTTC	CASSGLADNEQFF
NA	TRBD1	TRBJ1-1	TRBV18	TGTGCCAGCTCACCGGGACAGGGGGCCTCTGAAGCTTTCTTT	CASSPGQGASEAFF
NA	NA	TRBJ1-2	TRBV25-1	TGTGCCAGCAGTGACAGTCCTAACTATGGCTACACCTTC	CASSDSPNYGYTF
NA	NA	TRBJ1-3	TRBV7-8	TGTGCCAGCAGCTCGCAATCCACTCTCCCAAACACCATATATTTT	CASSSQSTLPNTIYF
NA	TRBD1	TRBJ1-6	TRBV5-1	TGCGCCAGCAGCCCCGGGACAGGGATGTCACCCCTCCACTTT	CASSPGTGMSPLHF
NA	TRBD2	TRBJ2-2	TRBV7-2	TGTGCCAGCAGCTTAGCGCGGGGGACCACGAAAGCCGGGGAGCTGTTTTTT	CASSLARGTTKAGELFF
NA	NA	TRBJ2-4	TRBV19	TGTGCCAGTTCTAGCGAGAGACAAAACATTCAGTACTTC	CASSSERQNIQYF
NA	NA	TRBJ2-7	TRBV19	TGTGCCAGTAGTATAGGGGACAACTTTCGGAACGAGCAGTACTTC	CASSIGDNFRNEQYF
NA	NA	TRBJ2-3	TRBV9	TGTGCCAGCAGCCCAGTTGCCAACCCGGGGGCAGATACGCAGTATTTT	CASSPVANPGADTQYF
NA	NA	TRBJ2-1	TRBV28	TGTGCCAGCAGTTTATCAACGGGTCACCCGTTCTTC	CASSLSTGHPFF
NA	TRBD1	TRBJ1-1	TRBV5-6	TGTGCCAGCAGCTTAGATGTGGACAGGGGAGCTTTCTTT	CASSLDVDRGAFF
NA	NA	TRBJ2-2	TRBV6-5	TGTGCCAGCTCAGGCTACACCGGGGAGCTGTTTTTT	CASSGYTGELFF
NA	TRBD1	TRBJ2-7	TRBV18	TGTGCCAGCTCCACCTACGTGACAGGGGGGGTCGAGCAGTACTTC	CASSTYVTGGVEQYF
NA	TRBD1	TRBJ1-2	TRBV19	TGTGCCAGTAGGGTGACACCGGGACAGGGAGGTCATGTGTTCGGCTACACCTTC	CASRVTPGQGGHVFGYTF